Following are 14 T cell receptor beta chains from one sample sequenced in a study of blood T cell repertoires in COVID-19. The repertoire was sequenced with immunoSEQ multiplex PCR; TCRdb's copy has only in-frame clones and lacks some. The sample consists of about 430,000 clones, roughly 90% of them appearing once. Input material: PBMCs or T cells enriched from blood (not recorded which). Every receptor here comes from a woman aged 18 to 35 who had been exposed to COVID-19.

This chain links TRBV28 with TRBJ1-4, with TRBD1 as a possible D gene (5 bases). The germline V gene has CDR1 MDHEN and CDR2 SYDVKM. The ends were cut back, 7 bases at V and 3 bases at J, with 12 bases in the middle. The length of the CDR3 is 14 residues. DNA for the CDR3: TGTGCCAGCACCCCGGGGGGAGCTAATGAAAAACTGTTTTTT. Its translation: CASTPGGANEKLFF.

The chain links TRBV7-9 to TRBJ2-3, with D unclear. In germline, CDR1 is SEHNR, CDR2 FQNEAQ (reference sequence). This CDR3 contains 15 residues. V lost 7 bases and J lost 0, with 14 bases in between. The DNA of the CDR3 is TGTGCCAGCACTTGGGCAGGATCTAGCACAGATACGCAGTATTTT. Its protein is CASTWAGSSTDTQYF.

The chain joins TRBV7-8 to TRBJ2-1, with D maybe TRBD2 (6 bases). In germline, CDR1 is SGHVS, CDR2 FQNEAQ. Trimming removed 4 bases at V and 9 bases at J, with 7 bases between. This CDR3 region has 11 residues. CDR3 nucleotide sequence: TGTGCCAGCAGCTGGGACTTTGAGCAGTTCTTC. Amino acids: CASSWDFEQFF. Based on the CDR3 plus reference TRBV7-8 and TRBJ2-1, the full variable domain is GAGVSQSPRYKVAKRGQDVALRCDPISGHVSLFWYQQALGQGPEFLTYFQNEAQLDKSGLPSDRFFAERPEGSVSTLKIQRTQQEDSAVYLCASSWDFEQFFGPGTRLTVL.

In nucleotides, the CDR3 is TGTGCCAGCAGCTTAGCGGAGGGTTTCGATACGCAGTATTTT. It specifies CASSLAEGFDTQYF. The J gene is TRBJ2-3, the V gene TRBV7-9; tentative D call: TRBD2 (6 bases). Trimming cost V 0 bases and J 6 bases, with 10 bases left between them. Per germline, CDR1 SEHNR and CDR2 FQNEAQ (reference sequence). The CDR3 sequence is 14 residues long.

The chain employs TRBV7-9 and TRBJ2-1; 9 bases map to TRBD2. J gave up 7 bases and V 1 base, and 8 bases lay outside the gene matches. Germline V gives CDR1 SEHNR, CDR2 FQNEAQ (reference sequence). This CDR3 region has 16 residues. This chain's CDR3 is CASSLGTSGPLNEQFF. The CDR3 DNA follows: TGTGCCAGCAGCTTAGGAACTAGCGGGCCCCTGAATGAGCAGTTCTTC.

V usage is TRBV28 and J usage is TRBJ2-7; 9 bases agree with TRBD1. CDR3 length: 15 amino acids. The V segment lost 2 bases and the J segment 7 bases; nucleotides outside the gene matches: 9. Germline CDR1 and CDR2: MDHEN and SYDVKM. CDR3 loop: CASSLPQGAGREQYF. The CDR3 DNA sequence: TGTGCCAGCAGTTTACCACAGGGGGCTGGGCGGGAGCAGTACTTC.

The V call is TRBV5-1, the J call TRBJ2-5, with D possibly being TRBD1 (5 bases). From germline, CDR1 is SGHRS and CDR2 YFSETQ. The CDR3 length is 14 residues. With 7 bases removed from V and 4 bases from J, the gap between germline ends came to 17 bases. CDR3 bases: TGCGCCAGCGCCACCTGGACGGACACAGAGACCCAGTACTTC. It specifies CASATWTDTETQYF.

The chain combines TRBV5-1 with TRBJ1-4; 8 bases agree with TRBD1. This CDR3 spans 17 amino acids. J gave up 0 bases and V 4 bases, and 8 bases lay outside the gene matches. The germline V gene encodes CDR1 SGHRS and CDR2 YFSETQ. The CDR3 is CASSIGQGRATNEKLFF. Written as DNA, the CDR3 is TGCGCCAGCAGCATCGGACAGGGACGAGCAACTAATGAAAAACTGTTTTTT.

The chain is built from TRBV29-1 and TRBJ2-3; D remains unclear. The CDR3 length is 13 residues. Germline CDR1 SQVTM, CDR2 ANQGSEA. V lost 3 bases and J 3 bases, leaving 10 bases between the germline ends. The CDR3, as DNA: TGCAGCGTTGATTCCGAGACTACAGATACGCAGTATTTT. Translating it yields CSVDSETTDTQYF.

The chain is built from TRBV6-5 and TRBJ1-1; a possible D gene is TRBD1 (6 bases). CDR1 is MNHEY and CDR2 is SVGAGI in the germline V gene. This CDR3 is built from 16 residues. V was clipped by 3 bases and J by 2 bases, with 16 bases between them. CDR3 loop: CASSYGGGRLNTEAFF. As DNA, the CDR3 is TGTGCCAGCAGTTATGGGGGGGGCAGACTAAACACTGAAGCTTTCTTT.

The CDR3 loop is CASSRLAESYNEQFF. CDR3 sequence (DNA): TGTGCCAGCAGCCGACTAGCGGAATCCTACAATGAGCAGTTCTTC. The chain couples TRBV7-6 to TRBJ2-1; 9 bases line up with TRBD2. The germline V gene has CDR1 SGHVS and CDR2 FNYEAQ. The J segment lost 1 base and the V segment lost 5 bases, leaving 3 bases of the junction unmatched. This CDR3 is 15 amino acids long.

The rearrangement joins TRBV4-1 to TRBJ1-2, with TRBD1 as a possible D gene (6 bases). Germline V lookup: CDR1 MGHRA, CDR2 YSYEKL. Trimming took 5 bases from V and 13 from J, leaving 32 bases between them. The CDR3 sequence is 17 residues long. CDR3 sequence (DNA): TGCGCCAGCAGCTCGTTTATTGGACAGCGTGTCGATTGGTTTCGCACCTTC. It codes for CASSSFIGQRVDWFRTF.

This clone was found once. This chain joins TRBV9 and TRBJ2-2; 7 bases map to TRBD2. CDR3 length equals 13 residues. Trimming at V came to 3 bases and at J to 4 bases, leaving 0 bases not matched to a gene. Germline CDR1 and CDR2: SGDLS and YYNGEE. The CDR3 region is CASSGGGTGELFF. In nucleotides, the CDR3 is TGTGCCAGCAGCGGGGGGGGCACCGGGGAGCTGTTTTTT.

V and J are TRBV10-3 and TRBJ2-1, with a tentative D call TRBD2 (6 bases). V was shortened by 6 bases and J by 4 bases, with 13 bases between the two germline ends. The CDR3 extends over 14 amino acids. Germline V gene data show CDR1 as ENHRY and CDR2 as SYGVKD. The CDR3, as DNA: TGTGCCATCAGAGGAGGACTACCTTACAATGAGCAGTTCTTC. This encodes CAIRGGLPYNEQFF.